This T cell receptor (beta chain) was recovered during a study of low-dose radiotherapy and immunotherapy resistance in tumors. Trimming removed 3 bases from V and 10 bases from J; junction bases left unmatched: 13. Germline-derived CDR1 and CDR2 are MDHEN and SYDVKM. CDR3 length equals 15 residues. TCR amplification used 15 to 20 PCR cycles, a constant-region primer and a V-primer adapter. TCRdb reprocessed the reads via MiXCR and lists one record per CDR3 protein. The sample includes about 50,000 distinct CDR3 sequences, around 11% of them seen just once. The time point denotes: before trial treatment. This clonotype was observed many times.

The sequenced sample was PBMCs, obtained before treatment. This receptor was taken from a female donor with ovarian cancer. The rearrangement uses TRBV28 and TRBJ2-5, with 8 bases that match TRBD1. This CDR3 reads CASSFADRVWGSQYF. The CDR3 region has the DNA TGTGCCAGCAGTTTTGCGGACAGGGTTTGGGGAAGCCAGTACTTC. Using reference TRBV28 and TRBJ2-5 for the parts outside the CDR3, the full variable domain is DVKVTQSSRYLVKRTGEKVFLECVQDMDHENMFWYRQDPGLGLRLIYFSYDVKMKEKGDIPEGYSVSREKKERFSLILESASTNQTSMYLCASSFADRVWGSQYFGPGTRLLVL.